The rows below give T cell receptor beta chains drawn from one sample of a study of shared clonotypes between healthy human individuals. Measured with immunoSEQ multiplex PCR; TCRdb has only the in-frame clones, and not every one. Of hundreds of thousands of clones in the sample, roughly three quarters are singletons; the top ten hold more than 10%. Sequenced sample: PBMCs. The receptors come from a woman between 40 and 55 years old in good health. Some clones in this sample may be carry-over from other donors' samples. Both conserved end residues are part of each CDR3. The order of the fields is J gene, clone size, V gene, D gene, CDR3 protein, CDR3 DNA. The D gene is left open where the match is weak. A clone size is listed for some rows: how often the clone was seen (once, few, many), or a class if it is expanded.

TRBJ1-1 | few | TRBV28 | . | CASRSPGANTEAFF | TGTGCCAGCCGATCCCCAGGGGCCAACACTGAAGCTTTCTTT
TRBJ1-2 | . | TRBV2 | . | CASSDAQGPYYGYTF | TGTGCCAGCAGTGATGCGCAGGGGCCGTACTATGGCTACACCTTC
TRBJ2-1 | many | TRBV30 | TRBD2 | CAREAGARNEQFF | TGTGCCCGAGAAGCGGGAGCGAGGAATGAGCAGTTCTTC
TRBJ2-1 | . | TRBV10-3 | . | CAISESVGGTYNEQFF | TGTGCCATCAGTGAGTCGGTGGGAGGAACCTACAATGAGCAGTTCTTC
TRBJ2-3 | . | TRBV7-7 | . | CASSLGGVEDTQYF | TGTGCCAGCAGCTTAGGGGGAGTTGAAGATACGCAGTATTTT
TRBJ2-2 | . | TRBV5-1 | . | CASSLDTGETGELFF | TGCGCCAGCAGCTTGGATACGGGAGAGACCGGGGAGCTGTTTTTT
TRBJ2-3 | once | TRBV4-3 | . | CASSQDPSTSTDTQYF | TGCGCCAGCAGCCAAGATCCCTCCACTAGCACAGATACGCAGTATTTT
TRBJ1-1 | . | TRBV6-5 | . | CASSLQEEYTEAFF | TGTGCCAGCAGTCTCCAGGAGGAATACACTGAAGCTTTCTTT
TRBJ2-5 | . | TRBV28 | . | CASTHRETQYF | TGTGCCAGCACCCATAGAGAGACCCAGTACTTC
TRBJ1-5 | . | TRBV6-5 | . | CASRMGGGQPQHF | TGTGCCAGCAGAATGGGAGGCGGTCAGCCCCAGCATTTT
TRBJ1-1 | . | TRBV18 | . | CASSPLPRNTEAFF | TGTGCCAGCTCACCACTTCCCAGGAACACTGAAGCTTTCTTT
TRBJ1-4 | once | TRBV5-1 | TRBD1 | CASSNRDRATGEKLFF | TGCGCCAGCAGCAACCGGGACAGGGCGACGGGTGAAAAACTGTTTTTT
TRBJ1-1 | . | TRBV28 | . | CASSFLGQQNTEAFF | TGTGCCAGCAGTTTCCTGGGACAACAGAACACTGAAGCTTTCTTT
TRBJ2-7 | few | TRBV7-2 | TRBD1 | CASSPRTGRSSYEQYF | TGTGCCAGCAGCCCTCGGACAGGGAGGAGCTCCTACGAGCAGTACTTC
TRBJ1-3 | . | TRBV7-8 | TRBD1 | CASSTRKDRVGGNTIYF | TGTGCCAGCAGCACTAGAAAAGACAGGGTTGGTGGAAACACCATATATTTT
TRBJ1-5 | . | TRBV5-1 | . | CASSLNGGGNQPQHF | TGCGCCAGCAGCTTGAACGGGGGAGGCAATCAGCCCCAGCATTTT
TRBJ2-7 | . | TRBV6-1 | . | CASSASIWAREQYF | TGTGCCAGCAGTGCGTCAATATGGGCCCGCGAGCAGTACTTC
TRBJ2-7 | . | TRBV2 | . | CASSEDLGYYEQYF | TGTGCCAGCAGTGAAGATCTGGGTTACTACGAGCAGTACTTC
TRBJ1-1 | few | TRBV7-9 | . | CASSRTEGTEAFF | TGTGCCAGCAGTCGAACAGAGGGCACTGAAGCTTTCTTT
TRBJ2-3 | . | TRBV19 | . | CASSRSKYDTQYF | TGTGCCAGTAGCCGATCAAAATATGATACGCAGTATTTT
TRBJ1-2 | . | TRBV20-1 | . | CSAGRGVGYTF | TGCAGTGCCGGACGGGGGGTTGGCTACACCTTC
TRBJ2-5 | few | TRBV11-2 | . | CASSAGGGETQYF | TGTGCCAGCAGCGCCGGGGGTGGGGAGACCCAGTACTTC
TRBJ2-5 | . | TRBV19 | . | CASSERHQETQYF | TGTGCCAGTAGTGAGCGACACCAAGAGACCCAGTACTTC
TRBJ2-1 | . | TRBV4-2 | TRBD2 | CASSQDSGTRGNEQFF | TGTGCCAGCAGCCAAGATTCCGGGACTAGGGGGAATGAGCAGTTCTTC
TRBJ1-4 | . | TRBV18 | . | CASSPTGPNEKLFF | TGTGCCAGCTCACCAACAGGGCCTAATGAAAAACTGTTTTTT
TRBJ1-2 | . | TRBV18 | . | CASSPEVGPLYGYTF | TGTGCCAGCTCACCGGAGGTAGGGCCGCTTTATGGCTACACCTTC
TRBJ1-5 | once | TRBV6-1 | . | CASIKGLGEPQHF | TGTGCCAGTATAAAGGGGTTGGGAGAGCCCCAGCATTTT
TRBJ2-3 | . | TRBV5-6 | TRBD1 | CASSSGGQATDTQYF | TGTGCCAGCAGCTCCGGGGGACAGGCCACAGATACGCAGTATTTT
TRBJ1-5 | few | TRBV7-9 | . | CASSRAESNQPQHF | TGTGCCAGCAGCCGGGCGGAATCCAATCAGCCCCAGCATTTT
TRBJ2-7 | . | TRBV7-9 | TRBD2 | CASSLVAGAWEQYF | TGTGCCAGCAGCTTAGTAGCGGGAGCGTGGGAGCAGTACTTC
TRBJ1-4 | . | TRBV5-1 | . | CASSLGATNEKLFF | TGCGCCAGCAGCTTAGGTGCAACTAATGAAAAACTGTTTTTT
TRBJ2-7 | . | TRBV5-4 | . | CASSLGLQGWYEQYF | TGTGCCAGCAGCCTGGGGCTCCAGGGTTGGTACGAGCAGTACTTC
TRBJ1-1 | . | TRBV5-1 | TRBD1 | CASSWVGEQGKAFF | TGCGCCAGCAGCTGGGTCGGGGAACAGGGGAAAGCTTTCTTT
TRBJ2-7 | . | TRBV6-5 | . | CASSYSQGYEQYF | TGTGCCAGCAGTTACTCCCAGGGATACGAGCAGTACTTC
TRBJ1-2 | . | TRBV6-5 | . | CASSPSPNYGYTF | TGTGCCAGCAGTCCCTCACCCAACTATGGCTACACCTTC
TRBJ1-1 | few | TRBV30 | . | CAWSVGVGTEAFF | TGTGCCTGGAGTGTAGGGGTAGGCACTGAAGCTTTCTTT
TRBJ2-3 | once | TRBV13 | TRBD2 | CASSSAGAKDTQYF | TGTGCCAGCAGCTCTGCGGGAGCGAAAGATACGCAGTATTTT
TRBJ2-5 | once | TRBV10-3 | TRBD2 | CAISELSPGLAQGETQYF | TGTGCCATCAGTGAGTTATCTCCGGGACTAGCGCAGGGGGAGACCCAGTACTTC
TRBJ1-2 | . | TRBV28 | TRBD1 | CASSQWGQAGGYTF | TGTGCCAGCAGCCAATGGGGACAGGCAGGTGGCTACACCTTC
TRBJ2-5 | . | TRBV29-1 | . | CSVEDPGEQYF | TGCAGCGTTGAAGACCCAGGGGAACAGTACTTC
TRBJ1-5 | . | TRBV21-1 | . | CASSNQGDSNQPQHF | TGTGCCAGCAGCAACCAGGGGGATAGCAATCAGCCCCAGCATTTT
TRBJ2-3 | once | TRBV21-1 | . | CASSTRDRVSDTQYF | TGTGCCAGCAGCACCCGGGACAGGGTTTCAGATACGCAGTATTTT
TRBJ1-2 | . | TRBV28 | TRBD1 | CAIRERDRGYGYTF | TGTGCCATCCGGGAAAGGGACAGGGGGTATGGCTACACCTTC
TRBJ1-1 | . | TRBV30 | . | CAWGAGYTEAFF | TGTGCCTGGGGGGCGGGGTACACTGAAGCTTTCTTT
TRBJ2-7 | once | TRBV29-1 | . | CSVSRSYEQYF | TGCAGCGTTTCTAGGAGCTACGAGCAGTACTTC
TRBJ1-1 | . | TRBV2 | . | CASSVAYMNTEAFF | TGTGCCAGCAGTGTCGCGTACATGAACACTGAAGCTTTCTTT
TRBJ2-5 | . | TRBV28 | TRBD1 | CASSSGTGRTMETQYF | TGTGCCAGCAGTTCCGGGACAGGGAGGACGATGGAGACCCAGTACTTC
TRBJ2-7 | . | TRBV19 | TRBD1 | CASSNRGTGGNEQYF | TGTGCCAGTAGTAATAGGGGGACAGGGGGCAACGAGCAGTACTTC
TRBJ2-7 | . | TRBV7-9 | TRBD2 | CASSLLGRSYEQYF | TGTGCCAGCAGCTTACTCGGGAGGTCCTACGAGCAGTACTTC
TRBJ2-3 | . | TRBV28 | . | CASRGSHSSTDTQYF | TGTGCCAGCAGGGGCAGTCATTCTAGCACAGATACGCAGTATTTT
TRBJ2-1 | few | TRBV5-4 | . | CASSLSGQTGEQFF | TGTGCCAGCAGCTTGTCCGGACAGACGGGTGAGCAGTTCTTC
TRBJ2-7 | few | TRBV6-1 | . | CATPEPSYEQYF | TGTGCCACCCCGGAACCTTCCTACGAGCAGTACTTC
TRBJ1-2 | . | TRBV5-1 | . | CASSLAGGFNTF | TGCGCCAGCAGCTTGGCCGGTGGTTTTAACACCTTC
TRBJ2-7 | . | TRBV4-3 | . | CASSQGRWGEQYF | TGCGCCAGCAGCCAAGGTCGGTGGGGCGAGCAGTACTTC
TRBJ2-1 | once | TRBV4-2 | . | CASSQAGATAYNEQFF | TGTGCCAGCAGCCAGGCTGGGGCGACCGCCTACAATGAGCAGTTCTTC